This TCR beta chain was found in a study of identical twins. Findings and caveats of the study: Zero-insertion analyses were open to partial confounding by invariant MAIT and iNKT cells. Models underpredicted monozygotic twin sharing of out-of-frame TCR alpha.

TCRdb passed the 5' RACE reads through MiXCR, listing each CDR3 protein once. In the table there are roughly 720,000 distinct CDR3 sequences, over 15% of which are singletons. CDR3 length equals 14 residues. Per germline, CDR1 DFQATT and CDR2 SNEGSKA (reference sequence). About this clonotype itself: Its specificity is not known. The germline gene is not matched at one end of the junction; a read error may be the cause.

In addition, the sample was reused for a study of T cells expressing NK-cell markers. That source notes: From sorted CD3+CD56+NKG2C+, CD3+CD56+NKG2C- and CD3+CD56-NKG2C+ T cells came the TCR beta repertoires.

The V gene is TRBV20-1, the J gene TRBJ2-1; either TRBD1 or TRBD2 may fit D (6 bases each). The origin of this receptor is a woman aged 18-29 years in good health. Source material: PBMCs. CDR3: CSARGEVSYNEQFF. CDR3 DNA: TGCAGCGCTAGGGGGGAGGTCTCCTACAATGAGCAGTTCTTC.